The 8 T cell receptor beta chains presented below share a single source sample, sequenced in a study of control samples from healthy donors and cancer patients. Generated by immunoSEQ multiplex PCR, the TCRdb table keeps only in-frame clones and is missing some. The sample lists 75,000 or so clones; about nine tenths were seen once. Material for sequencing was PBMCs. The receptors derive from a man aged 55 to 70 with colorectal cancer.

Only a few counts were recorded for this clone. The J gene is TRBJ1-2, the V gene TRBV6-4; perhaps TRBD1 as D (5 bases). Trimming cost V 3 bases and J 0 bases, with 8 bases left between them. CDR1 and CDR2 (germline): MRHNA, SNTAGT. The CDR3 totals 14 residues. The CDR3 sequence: CASSELTANYGYTF. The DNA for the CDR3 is TGTGCCAGCAGTGAGCTGACAGCTAACTATGGCTACACCTTC.

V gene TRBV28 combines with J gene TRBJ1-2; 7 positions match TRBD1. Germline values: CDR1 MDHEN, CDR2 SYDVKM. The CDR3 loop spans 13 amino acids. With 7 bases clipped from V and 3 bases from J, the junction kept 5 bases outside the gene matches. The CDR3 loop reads CASNEGGHYGYTF. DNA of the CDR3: TGTGCCAGCAATGAAGGGGGCCACTATGGCTACACCTTC.

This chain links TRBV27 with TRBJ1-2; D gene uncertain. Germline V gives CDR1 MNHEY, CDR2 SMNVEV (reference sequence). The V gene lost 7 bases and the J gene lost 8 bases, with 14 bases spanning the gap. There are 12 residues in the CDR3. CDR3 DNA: TGTGCCAGCAAAGGGAACTCGGGCGGCTACACCTTC. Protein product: CASKGNSGGYTF.

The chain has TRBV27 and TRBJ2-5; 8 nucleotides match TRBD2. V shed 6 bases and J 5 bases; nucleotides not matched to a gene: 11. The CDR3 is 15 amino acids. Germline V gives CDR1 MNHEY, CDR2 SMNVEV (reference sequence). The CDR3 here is CASSARGRGVETQYF. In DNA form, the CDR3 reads TGTGCCAGCAGCGCCCGGGGGCGGGGGGTGGAGACCCAGTACTTC.

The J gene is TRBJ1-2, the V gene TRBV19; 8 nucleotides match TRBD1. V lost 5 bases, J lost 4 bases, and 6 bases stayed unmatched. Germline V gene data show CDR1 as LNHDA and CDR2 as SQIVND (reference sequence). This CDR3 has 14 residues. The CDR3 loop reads CASSPRQGTYGYTF. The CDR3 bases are TGTGCCAGTAGTCCTAGACAGGGGACCTATGGCTACACCTTC.

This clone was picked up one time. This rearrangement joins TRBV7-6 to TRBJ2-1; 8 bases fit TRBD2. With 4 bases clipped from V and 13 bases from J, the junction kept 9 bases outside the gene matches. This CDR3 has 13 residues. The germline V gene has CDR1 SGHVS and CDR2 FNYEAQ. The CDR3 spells CASSSSGGPIQFF. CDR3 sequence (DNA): TGTGCCAGCAGCTCAAGCGGGGGCCCCATACAGTTCTTC.

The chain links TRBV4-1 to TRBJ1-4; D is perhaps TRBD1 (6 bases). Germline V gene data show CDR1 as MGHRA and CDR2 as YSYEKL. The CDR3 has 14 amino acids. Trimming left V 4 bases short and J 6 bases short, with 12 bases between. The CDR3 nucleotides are TGCGCCAGCAGCCCAGGACAGCTGGATGAAAAACTGTTTTTT. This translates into CASSPGQLDEKLFF.

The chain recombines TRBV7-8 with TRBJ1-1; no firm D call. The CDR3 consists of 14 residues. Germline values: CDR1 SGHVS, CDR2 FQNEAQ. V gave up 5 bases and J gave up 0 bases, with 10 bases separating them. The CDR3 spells CASSRSALNTEAFF. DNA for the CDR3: TGTGCCAGCAGCCGGAGTGCACTGAACACTGAAGCTTTCTTT. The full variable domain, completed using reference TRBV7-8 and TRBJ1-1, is GAGVSQSPRYKVAKRGQDVALRCDPISGHVSLFWYQQALGQGPEFLTYFQNEAQLDKSGLPSDRFFAERPEGSVSTLKIQRTQQEDSAVYLCASSRSALNTEAFFGQGTRLTVV.